This T cell receptor beta chain is drawn from a study of neurological immune-mediated disorders. The CDR3 consists of 14 residues. Germline CDR1 SGHRS, CDR2 YFSETQ. The V end was cut by 0 bases, the J end by 4 bases, with 10 bases between. This clonotype was picked up many times. MiXCR, applied by TCRdb to the 5' RACE reads, yields one record per CDR3 protein. The sample comprises 65,000 to 85,000 distinct CDR3 sequences, 5% to 6% of which are singletons, and 6.5% to 9.5% rests with the top ten. The time point is: longitudinal time-point 2. The chain carries TRBV5-1 and TRBJ1-1; TRBD1 is a possible D gene (6 bases). Sequencing was performed on PBMCs. This sequence originates from a woman aged 55-69 years with multiple sclerosis. The CDR3 DNA sequence: TGCGCCAGCAGCTTGGCCCGGGGGCGCACTGAAGCTTTCTTT. Its translation: CASSLARGRTEAFF.